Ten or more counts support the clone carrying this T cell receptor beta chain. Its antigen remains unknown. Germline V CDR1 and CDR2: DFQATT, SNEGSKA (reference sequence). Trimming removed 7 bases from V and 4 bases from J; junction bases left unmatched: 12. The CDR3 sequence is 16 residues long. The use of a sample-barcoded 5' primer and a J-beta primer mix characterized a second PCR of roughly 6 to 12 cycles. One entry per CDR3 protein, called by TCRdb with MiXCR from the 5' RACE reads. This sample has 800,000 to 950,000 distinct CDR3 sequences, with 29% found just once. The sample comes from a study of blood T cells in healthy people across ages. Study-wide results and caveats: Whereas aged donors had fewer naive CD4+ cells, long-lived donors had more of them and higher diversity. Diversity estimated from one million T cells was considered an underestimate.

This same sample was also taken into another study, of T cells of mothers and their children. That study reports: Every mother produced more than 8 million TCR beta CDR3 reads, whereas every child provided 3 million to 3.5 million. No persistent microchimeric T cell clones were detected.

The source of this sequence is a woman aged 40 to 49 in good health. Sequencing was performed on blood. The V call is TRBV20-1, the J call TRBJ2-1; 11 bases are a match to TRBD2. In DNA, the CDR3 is TGCAGTGTTCCGTTTTTAGCGGGGGGGAGATACAATGAGCAGTTCTTC. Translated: CSVPFLAGGRYNEQFF.